This T cell receptor (beta chain) is from a study of shared clonotypes between healthy human individuals. Study findings and constraints: Sharing across four donors was highest in naive CD4 (around 5%) and lowest in memory CD8 (about 0.4%).

With respect to this clone: Its antigen is not known.

Deep-level assay runs were performed. The repertoire was sequenced with immunoSEQ multiplex PCR; TCRdb's copy has only in-frame clones and lacks some. Among about 680,000 clones listed, 60% to 80% were seen once. The CDR3 is 13 residues long. The V and J ends lost 7 bases and 7 bases respectively, with 14 bases between them. Per the germline V gene, CDR1 is SNHLY and CDR2 is FYNNEI. Material for sequencing was memory CD4+ T cells sorted from blood. As for subset: CD45RA-negative fraction. The chain employs TRBV2 and TRBJ1-5, with D possibly TRBD1 on 6 matching bases. The clonotype originates from a young woman in good health. In nucleotides, the CDR3 is TGTGCCAGCAACGGGCAGGGGAACCAGCCCCAGCATTTT. This encodes CASNGQGNQPQHF.